The 9 T cell receptor beta chains reported below all come from one sample, sequenced in a study of blood T cells in healthy people across ages. Sample-barcoded 5' priming and a J-beta primer mix drove a second PCR of about 6 to 11 cycles. TCRdb re-analysed the 5' RACE reads in MiXCR, keeping a single row per CDR3 protein. The table lists about 1,400,000 distinct CDR3 sequences, around 42% of them singletons. Sequenced: blood. The receptors here all came from a woman between 18 and 29 years old in good health.

The CDR3 region is CSAREALPYNSLPHF. The DNA for the CDR3 is TGCAGTGCTAGAGAGGCCCTGCCATATAATTCACTCCCCCACTTT. The rearrangement uses TRBV20-1 and TRBJ1-6; D ambiguous. The CDR3 has 15 amino acids. Deletions cut 0 bases from V and 18 bases from J, with 24 bases between. Germline loops: CDR1 DFQATT, CDR2 SNEGSKA (reference sequence).

This clonotype was picked up a small number of times. The V and J genes are TRBV18 and TRBJ1-1; 10 nucleotides align to TRBD1. CDR1 and CDR2 from the germline V gene are KGHSH and LQKENI. This CDR3 region has 14 residues. V shed 3 bases and J 10 bases; nucleotides not matched to a gene: 8. The CDR3: CASSPLGTGAAAFF. In DNA, the CDR3 is TGTGCCAGCTCACCCCTAGGGACAGGGGCGGCAGCTTTCTTT. Full variable domain (missing parts from reference TRBV18 and TRBJ1-1): NAGVMQNPRHLVRRRGQEARLRCSPMKGHSHVYWYRQLPEEGLKFMVYLQKENIIDESGMPKERFSAEFPKEGPSILRIQQVVRGDSAAYFCASSPLGTGAAAFFGQGTRLTVV.

Only a few counts were recorded for this clonotype. This chain joins TRBV27 and TRBJ2-7, with 9 bases identical to TRBD2. V lost 7 bases and J lost 3; bases outside the gene matches: 10. The CDR3 spans 15 residues. Germline-derived CDR1 and CDR2 are MNHEY and SMNVEV (reference sequence). Written as DNA, the CDR3 is TGTGCCAGCATCAATTTAGCGGGGGCCCTCTACGAGCAGTACTTC. Amino acid sequence: CASINLAGALYEQYF.

V usage is TRBV29-1 and J usage is TRBJ2-5; the D gene is possibly TRBD2 (5 bases). With 0 bases removed from V and 11 bases from J, the gap between germline ends came to 13 bases. The CDR3 sequence is 12 residues long. Germline CDR1 is SQVTM and CDR2 is ANQGSEA. The DNA for the CDR3 is TGCAGCGTTGAAGAACTAGGGAATGAGCAGTACTTC. The encoded protein is CSVEELGNEQYF. The whole variable domain, remainder taken from reference TRBV29-1 and TRBJ2-5, is SAVISQKPSRDICQRGTSLTIQCQVDSQVTMMFWYRQQPGQSLTLIATANQGSEATYESGFVIDKFPISRPNLTFSTLTVSNMSPEDSSIYLCSVEELGNEQYFGPGTRLLVL.

This clonotype showed up just a few times. The chain combines TRBV10-3 with TRBJ1-6, with no clear D. The CDR3 totals 13 residues. Trimming removed 5 bases from V and 8 bases from J, with 10 bases in between. Looked up from germline, CDR1 is ENHRY and CDR2 is SYGVKD. The CDR3 protein is CAISWLEDSPLHF. The DNA for the CDR3 is TGTGCCATCAGTTGGCTGGAGGATTCACCCCTCCACTTT.

This clonotype occurred a few times. The chain employs TRBV3-1 and TRBJ2-1; D possibly corresponds to TRBD1 (5 bases). Germline V gene sequence: CDR1 LGHDT, CDR2 YNNKEL (reference sequence). V was trimmed by 4 bases and J by 5 bases, leaving 12 bases between them. The CDR3 is made up of 14 amino acids. CDR3 in DNA: TGTGCCAGCAGCCGCAACCGACAGAACAATGAGCAGTTCTTC. This sequence encodes CASSRNRQNNEQFF.

The V call is TRBV11-1, the J call TRBJ2-3; 9 bases map to TRBD2. This CDR3 contains 15 residues. Per the germline V gene, CDR1 is SGHAT and CDR2 is FQDESV (reference sequence). V gave up 5 bases and J gave up 5 bases; unmatched junction bases: 8. The CDR3 spells CASSLVRGGQDTQYF. CDR3 nucleotides: TGTGCCAGCAGCCTGGTGCGGGGGGGCCAAGATACGCAGTATTTT.

Concerning this clonotype itself: The junction does not match germline at one end; this may be a read error. The chain links TRBV6-6 to TRBJ2-7, with 10 bases aligning to TRBD1. Germline V gene sequence: CDR1 MNHNY, CDR2 SVGAGI (reference sequence). There are 14 residues in the CDR3. The CDR3, as DNA: TGTGCCAGCAGCGGGACAGGGGCCTCCTACGAGCAACACTTC. This translates into CASSGTGASYEQHF.

V gene TRBV20-1 combines with J gene TRBJ1-2, with D perhaps matching TRBD1 (5 bases). The CDR3 has 13 residues. Per germline, CDR1 DFQATT and CDR2 SNEGSKA (reference sequence). The V and J ends lost 5 bases and 2 bases respectively, with 12 bases between them. The CDR3 is CSAQGPMNYGYTF. For the CDR3, the DNA is TGCAGTGCTCAGGGACCGATGAACTATGGCTACACCTTC.